The 13 T cell receptor beta chains below come from one sample, sequenced in a study of neoadjuvant anti-PD-1 for oral cavity cancer. Profiling relied on immunoSEQ multiplex PCR, and the TCRdb table lists in-frame clones only, not all of them. The sample shows over 30,000 clones, just under 90% of them seen only once. The sample here was PBMCs, taken before nivolumab (anti-PD-1) treatment. The receptors were gathered from a person aged 35 to 85 with oral cavity squamous cell carcinoma.

This chain joins TRBV6-1 and TRBJ2-5, with D perhaps matching TRBD1 (6 bases). Germline CDR1 reads MNHNS; CDR2 reads SASEGT. The CDR3 runs to 15 residues. V was shortened by 6 bases and J by 0 bases, with 14 bases between the two germline ends. The CDR3 DNA reads as TGTGCCAGCAGCAGGACAGAGGTGTACCAAGAGACCCAGTACTTC. This gives the protein CASSRTEVYQETQYF.

J is TRBJ1-1 and V is TRBV5-1, with 8 bases that match TRBD1. CDR3 length: 17 residues. The junction had 8 bases not matched to a gene; V was cut back by 0 bases and J by 1 base. Germline lookup yields CDR1 SGHRS and CDR2 YFSETQ. CDR3 region: CASSLDPTGAGNTEAFF. In nucleotides, the CDR3 is TGCGCCAGCAGCTTGGATCCGACAGGGGCTGGGAACACTGAAGCTTTCTTT.

This clone was observed once. The chain couples TRBV5-6 to TRBJ2-6, with D perhaps TRBD1 (5 bases). The germline V and J ends were trimmed by 5 bases and 0 bases, with 9 bases remaining between them. Looked up from germline, CDR1 is SGHDT and CDR2 is YYEEEE. The CDR3 loop spans 15 amino acids. As DNA, the CDR3 is TGTGCCAGCAGTTTCAGGGACTCTGGGGCCAACGTCCTGACTTTC. It encodes CASSFRDSGANVLTF.

This rearrangement joins TRBV5-4 to TRBJ1-5; TRBD1 aligns across 9 bases. V trimming: 0 bases; J trimming: 5 bases; junction bases outside the gene matches: 0. This CDR3 is 14 amino acids long. Germline CDR1 and CDR2: SGHNT and YYREEE (reference sequence). CDR3 in DNA: TGTGCCAGCAGCTTGGGGACAGGGGATCAGCCCCAGCATTTT. Translated: CASSLGTGDQPQHF.

The chain links TRBV9 to TRBJ1-2; no reliable D call. CDR3 length equals 15 residues. Germline assignment: CDR1 SGDLS and CDR2 YYNGEE. V shed 4 bases and J shed 3 bases, with 16 bases lying between them. The DNA for the CDR3 is TGTGCCAGCAGCCCAACCTTCAGTGCGGACTATGGCTACACCTTC. This encodes CASSPTFSADYGYTF.

The chain uses TRBV28 and TRBJ2-2; no clear D. This CDR3 has 17 amino acids. Looked up from germline, CDR1 is MDHEN and CDR2 is SYDVKM. Trimming stripped 1 base from V and 8 bases from J, with 20 bases between. CDR3 amino acids: CASSLLQPGSRWGELFF. The CDR3 nucleotides are TGTGCCAGCAGTTTATTACAACCGGGCTCCCGGTGGGGGGAGCTGTTTTTT.

This chain links TRBV5-5 with TRBJ1-3; D unresolved. The V end lost 3 bases, the J end lost 1 base, and 20 bases lay between the germline ends. Germline values: CDR1 SGHKS, CDR2 YYEKEE (reference sequence). The CDR3 loop spans 18 amino acids. CDR3 region: CASSYRDPVGSSGNTIYF. CDR3 coding DNA: TGTGCCAGCAGCTACAGAGATCCGGTGGGGTCTTCTGGAAACACCATATATTTT.

This clone was seen just once. One junction end disagrees with the germline gene, perhaps due to a read error. Different DNA sequences within this sample yield the same CDR3. This rearrangement joins TRBV29-1 to TRBJ2-2, with TRBD1 identical over 8 bases. CDR3 length: 15 amino acids. Germline CDR1 SQVTM, CDR2 ANQGSEA. The CDR3, as DNA: TGTAGCGTTGACAGGGGCTCCTTAAACACCGGGGAGCTGTTTTTT. This sequence encodes CSVDRGSLNTGELFF.

The chain is built from TRBV10-3 and TRBJ1-3, with D perhaps TRBD1 (5 bases). Germline V CDR1 and CDR2: ENHRY, SYGVKD. The CDR3 loop spans 15 amino acids. V lost 0 bases and J 3 bases, leaving 9 bases between the germline ends. The CDR3 sequence: CAISESRGRGNTIYF. CDR3 nucleotide sequence: TGTGCCATCAGTGAGTCTCGGGGACGTGGAAACACCATATATTTT.

The chain employs TRBV5-1 and TRBJ1-1; no definite D call. The CDR3 runs 14 residues. V lost 6 bases to trimming and J lost 0 bases, with 12 bases between them. Germline V gene data show CDR1 as SGHRS and CDR2 as YFSETQ. CDR3 nucleotide sequence: TGCGCCAGCAACTTAGGGAGATTGAACACTGAAGCTTTCTTT. As protein: CASNLGRLNTEAFF.

This rearrangement joins TRBV9 to TRBJ2-1, with 7 bases that match TRBD1. The V segment lost 1 base and the J segment 6 bases; nucleotides outside the gene matches: 7. The CDR3 is made up of 15 amino acids. The V gene's germline CDR1 is SGDLS and CDR2 YYNGEE. The CDR3 here is CASSVWQGDLNEQFF. The CDR3, as DNA: TGTGCCAGCAGCGTATGGCAGGGGGATCTCAATGAGCAGTTCTTC.

This chain uses TRBV15 with TRBJ1-1; TRBD1 matches at 9 bases. J gave up 13 bases and V 0 bases, and 15 bases lay outside the gene matches. Germline CDR1 reads LNHNV; CDR2 reads YYDKDF (reference sequence). This CDR3 is built from 16 residues. The CDR3 sequence is CATSREPGQGFPTGFF. For the CDR3, the DNA is TGTGCCACCAGCAGAGAACCGGGACAGGGCTTCCCTACGGGTTTCTTT. Combining the CDR3 with reference TRBV15 and TRBJ1-1 gives the whole variable domain DAMVIQNPRYQVTQFGKPVTLSCSQTLNHNVMYWYQQKSSQAPKLLFHYYDKDFNNEADTPDNFQSRRPNTSFCFLDIRSPGLGDTAMYLCATSREPGQGFPTGFFGQGTRLTVV.

The chain couples TRBV11-3 to TRBJ1-4, with D possibly being TRBD1 (5 bases). This CDR3 spans 13 amino acids. Germline V CDR1 and CDR2: SGHNT, YENEEA. V shed 2 bases and J shed 7 bases, with 8 bases lying between them. The CDR3 reads CASSLTGSEKLFF. The CDR3 bases are TGTGCCAGCAGCTTAACAGGATCTGAAAAACTGTTTTTT.